This T cell receptor beta chain was sequenced during a study of vaccination effects on CD4 cells after COVID-19 (dated by TCRdb to between 2020 and 2023). About the study as a whole: Post-vaccine samples across the study were collected a median of 72 days after the second dose, with a range of 14 to 241. The study compared SARS-CoV-2 spike-specific CD4+ TCR repertoires before and after mRNA vaccination in COVID-19 convalescent patients and infection-naive vaccine recipients. In the study, cultures from other donors were sequenced using the Oncomine TCR Beta short-read assay on an Illumina iSeq 100. A total of 10 COVID-19 convalescent patients and a handful of SARS-CoV-2-naive healthy vaccine recipients were included in the full study. Summary of the overall study and its limitations: Limitations of the study were the small number of convalescent patients and the absence of early post-infection timepoints. Marked clonal contraction was observed in both infection-induced and vaccine-induced clones at late post-vaccination timepoints, consistent with waning T cell responses. In healthy vaccine recipients, vaccine-induced clones were almost all SARS-CoV-2 mono-reactive, with only 1 of 255 cross-reactive with common cold coronaviruses.

Regarding this clone: Its antigen remains unidentified. Base qualities are missing; no much larger clone stands one base away.

In the ViraFEST assay, PBMC were stimulated with viral peptide pools, and antigen-specific CD4+ T cell clonotypes were then identified by expansion using TCR sequencing. After about 10 days of culture, CD4+ T cells were isolated with the EasySep CD4+ T cell isolation kit. Participants received two doses of either the BNT162b2 or the mRNA-1273 mRNA SARS-CoV-2 vaccine. Negative nucleocapsid antibody results before and after vaccination confirmed that the healthy vaccine recipients had no prior SARS-CoV-2 infection. Each well held over 1.5 million PBMC cultured in IMDM containing approximately 5.3% human AB serum, roughly 9.9 IU/ml IL-2 and gentamicin, along with roughly 10 ug/ml peptides. Half of the culture medium was replaced with fresh IL-2-containing medium on days 3 and 7. Unless noted otherwise, every peptide stimulation condition was cultured in triplicate wells. Using Ficoll-Paque Plus gradient centrifugation, PBMC were separated from whole blood and then either used fresh or cryopreserved at -140C. The spike proteins of SARS-CoV-2 and of the common cold coronaviruses HCoV-NL63, HCoV-OC43 and HCoV-229E were spanned by overlapping peptide pools. Genomic DNA was extracted from cultured CD4+ T cells with the QIAamp micro DNA kit.

CDR1 and CDR2 (KGHDR, SFDVKD) derive from the germline V gene. There are 17 amino acids in the CDR3, from cysteine to phenylalanine inclusive. Of all the DNA, just the CDR3 is kept, 51 bases in frame from base 1. V and J lose 3 bases and 0 bases, and a span of 16 bases separates them. Receptor amplification or capture employed the immunoSEQ multiplex PCR assay. DNA from the cultured, isolated CD4+ T cells was subjected to TCR beta CDR3 sequencing. The study's own analysis went as follows. Non-productive TCR sequences were discarded, and reads were trimmed to the CDR3 region, with only CDR3s of 7 or more amino acids retained. Antigen-specific clonotypes were identified using the MANAFEST web app by comparison of expansion in peptide wells against reference cultures. To be called positive, a clone needed expansion at FDR<0.05 compared with the reference and with all other wells, an odds ratio greater than 5, and a frequency greater than 0.1% in two replicate wells. A clonotype was defined as cross-reactive if the clonotype was significantly expanded both in SARS-CoV-2 spike wells and in at least one common cold coronavirus spike condition. CDR3 similarity was assessed by Levenshtein distance using the stringdist R package, and unrooted trees were constructed with ape in R 3.6.1. In its TCRdb copy, this immuneACCESS table keeps in-frame sequences only and misses some clones. Where compared with another copy, unresolved V genes explain less than half of these, and the others have no known cause. The D gene and trimming were derived from the DNA, and the V and J assignments and clone size from that table. The sample table lists over 25,000 clones, 83% of them with a count of one. In total, the top ten clones hold more than 1.4% of the sample.

The sequence was collected from a human donor who received a COVID-19 vaccine. Some clones in this sample may be carry-over from other donors' samples. The source material was CD4+ T cells from PBMCs cultured with HCoV-NL63 spike peptides, sampled after COVID-19 vaccination. This specimen's cell subset or site label, per the study, means: HCoV-NL63 spike overlapping peptide pool stimulation. Rearrangement joined TRBV24-1 to TRBJ2-5; the D gene is possibly TRBD1, with 6 bases matching. The CDR3 loop reads CATSDIRTGSDQETQYF. At the DNA level, the sequence is TGTGCCACCAGTGATATCCGCACAGGGTCGGACCAAGAGACCCAGTACTTC.